These 32 T cell receptor beta chains came from one sample sequenced in a study of shared clonotypes between healthy human individuals. Only in-frame clones appear in the TCRdb table, and some are missing; sequencing was by immunoSEQ multiplex PCR. The sample yields about 2.3 million clones, more than 80% seen once. Specimen: naive CD4+ T cells from PBMCs. Indicated subset: CD45RA+ positively selected. The receptor set was obtained from a man between 18 and 29 years old in good health. Some clones in this sample may be carry-over from other donors' samples.

The J gene is TRBJ1-2, the V gene TRBV6-1; D is possibly TRBD1 (5 bases). Trimming pared 6 bases from V and 7 bases from J, leaving 15 bases between. The germline CDR1 and CDR2 sequences are MNHNS and SASEGT. This CDR3 is 13 amino acids long. The DNA of the CDR3 is TGTGCCAGCAGGTCCGACAGAGAAGGTGGCTACACCTTC. This sequence encodes CASRSDREGGYTF.

The chain links TRBV28 to TRBJ1-2, with 8 bases that match TRBD1. Trimming removed 0 bases from V and 3 bases from J; junction bases left unmatched: 18. CDR1 MDHEN and CDR2 SYDVKM come from the germline V gene. CDR3 length equals 20 residues. DNA of the CDR3: TGTGCCAGCAGTTTATGGGGATTTACCCCCGCAGGGGGCGCTGACTATGGCTACACCTTC. It encodes CASSLWGFTPAGGADYGYTF.

The J gene is TRBJ1-2, the V gene TRBV7-2; D unclear. Trimming removed 1 base from V and 8 bases from J, with 17 bases in between. This CDR3 contains 15 residues. Germline V lookup: CDR1 SGHTA, CDR2 FQGNSA. The CDR3 reads CASSLGRQSPKGYTF. CDR3 nucleotides: TGTGCCAGCAGCTTAGGGAGACAAAGCCCGAAAGGCTACACCTTC. Full variable domain (remainder filled in from reference TRBV7-2 and TRBJ1-2): GAGVSQSPSNKVTEKGKDVELRCDPISGHTALYWYRQSLGQGLEFLIYFQGNSAPDKSGLPSDRFSAERTGGSVSTLTIQRTQQEDSAVYLCASSLGRQSPKGYTFGSGTRLTVV.

The gene calls are TRBV5-1 and TRBJ1-1, with no clear D. CDR1 is SGHRS, CDR2 YFSETQ, per germline. The CDR3 is 13 residues long. Trimming removed 4 bases from V and 0 bases from J, with 7 bases in between. The CDR3 region is CASSHKVNTEAFF. The CDR3 nucleotides are TGCGCCAGCAGCCACAAAGTGAACACTGAAGCTTTCTTT.

This sequence joins TRBV7-2 and TRBJ2-2, with 9 nucleotides matching TRBD1. V gave up 1 base and J gave up 2 bases; unmatched junction bases: 5. The germline CDR1 and CDR2 sequences are SGHTA and FQGNSA. CDR3 size: 17 residues. This CDR3 reads CASSLGPGQGNTGELFF. The CDR3, as DNA: TGTGCCAGCAGCTTAGGACCGGGACAGGGCAACACCGGGGAGCTGTTTTTT.

The chain uses TRBV6-6 and TRBJ2-1; tentatively, D is TRBD1 (5 bases). Trimming stripped 1 base from V and 9 bases from J, with 10 bases between. Germline V gene lookup returns CDR1 MNHNY and CDR2 SVGAGI (reference sequence). The CDR3 contains 13 residues. The CDR3 protein is CASSYFRTPEQFF. CDR3 nucleotides: TGTGCCAGCAGTTACTTTCGGACACCTGAGCAGTTCTTC.

The chain is built from TRBV5-4 and TRBJ2-3; TRBD2 might be the D (5 bases). This CDR3 is built from 14 residues. With 1 base removed from V and 2 bases from J, the gap between germline ends came to 8 bases. CDR1 and CDR2 (germline): SGHNT, YYREEE (reference sequence). CDR3 sequence (DNA): TGTGCCAGCAGCTTGACTGACTACACAGATACGCAGTATTTT. Translating it yields CASSLTDYTDTQYF.

Of note for this clone: The identical CDR3 is also encoded by other nucleotide sequences in the sample. The CDR3 reads CASSLRGETQYF. CDR3 DNA sequence: TGTGCCAGCAGTTTGCGTGGAGAGACCCAGTACTTC. The chain is built from TRBV27 and TRBJ2-5; D ambiguous. CDR1 MNHEY and CDR2 SMNVEV come from the germline V gene (reference sequence). V was shortened by 3 bases and J by 4 bases, with 6 bases between the two germline ends. The CDR3 runs 12 residues.

J is TRBJ2-3 and V is TRBV2; weak D call: TRBD1 (5 bases). Germline CDR1 SNHLY, CDR2 FYNNEI. The CDR3 extends over 15 amino acids. The ends were cut back, 6 bases at V and 1 base at J, with 14 bases in the middle. Here the CDR3 reads CASRAKGLGTDTQYF. CDR3 in DNA: TGTGCCAGCAGGGCCAAGGGGTTAGGCACAGATACGCAGTATTTT.

The chain joins TRBV28 to TRBJ1-5; D remains unclear. In germline, CDR1 is MDHEN, CDR2 SYDVKM. The CDR3 is 12 amino acids. The V end lost 11 bases, the J end lost 2 bases, and 10 bases lay between the germline ends. Here the CDR3 DNA reads TGTGCCGCAGGACTGCGCAATCAGCCCCAGCATTTT. It translates to CAAGLRNQPQHF.

This chain's CDR3 is CASSVGPAASEQYF. The CDR3 region has the DNA TGTGCCAGCAGCGTAGGGCCCGCCGCCAGCGAGCAGTACTTC. The gene calls are TRBV9 and TRBJ2-7; D not resolved. The CDR3 runs 14 residues. Trimming stripped 0 bases from V and 6 bases from J, with 13 bases between. Germline-derived CDR1 and CDR2 are SGDLS and YYNGEE.

The chain is built from TRBV9 and TRBJ2-1, with D perhaps TRBD2 (6 bases). Germline V gene lookup returns CDR1 SGDLS and CDR2 YYNGEE. The ends were cut back, 3 bases at V and 6 bases at J, with 16 bases in the middle. This CDR3 comprises 15 residues. Written as DNA, the CDR3 is TGTGCCAGCAGCGCCGCCGGGACTCCGATCAATGAGCAGTTCTTC. Translated, it gives CASSAAGTPINEQFF. The whole variable domain, filled in from reference TRBV9 and TRBJ2-1, reads DSGVTQTPKHLITATGQRVTLRCSPRSGDLSVYWYQQSLDQGLQFLIQYYNGEERAKGNILERFSAQQFPDLHSELNLSSLELGDSALYFCASSAAGTPINEQFFGPGTRLTVL.

The chain combines TRBV7-3 with TRBJ2-3, with D possibly being TRBD2 (6 bases). In germline, CDR1 is SGHTA, CDR2 FQGTGA. V gave up 1 base and J gave up 1 base, with 12 bases separating them. This CDR3 has 16 amino acids. CDR3 coding DNA: TGTGCCAGCAGCTTAAGGAGCGGGCAAGGCACAGATACGCAGTATTTT. Its protein product is CASSLRSGQGTDTQYF.

The rearrangement joins TRBV6-1 to TRBJ2-7, with D perhaps being TRBD1 or TRBD2 (5 bases each). Trimming took 6 bases from V and 3 from J, leaving 12 bases between them. The CDR3 loop spans 13 amino acids. CDR1 is MNHNS and CDR2 is SASEGT in the germline V gene. The CDR3 loop reads CASRRDGNYEQYF. The CDR3 DNA follows: TGTGCCAGCAGAAGGGACGGGAACTACGAGCAGTACTTC.

The rearrangement joins TRBV5-1 to TRBJ2-7, with a weak D call TRBD2 (5 bases). The germline V and J ends were trimmed by 1 base and 2 bases, with 13 bases remaining between them. The CDR3 has 15 residues. CDR1 SGHRS and CDR2 YFSETQ come from the germline V gene. The CDR3 coding sequence is TGCGCCAGCAGCTTGACCGGGATTGAAACCTACGAGCAGTACTTC. The encoded protein is CASSLTGIETYEQYF. Supplemented by reference TRBV5-1 and TRBJ2-7, the full variable domain reads KAGVTQTPRYLIKTRGQQVTLSCSPISGHRSVSWYQQTPGQGLQFLFEYFSETQRNKGNFPGRFSGRQFSNSRSEMNVSTLELGDSALYLCASSLTGIETYEQYFGPGTRLTVT.

Details on this clone: The sample has other DNA sequences that encode this CDR3 too. V and J are TRBV7-2 and TRBJ2-1; 8 nucleotides match TRBD2. Per the germline V gene, CDR1 is SGHTA and CDR2 is FQGNSA. The trim removed 4 bases at V and 4 bases at J, leaving 3 bases unmatched. CDR3 size: 14 residues. The CDR3 loop is CASSSPGGYNEQFF. CDR3 coding DNA: TGTGCCAGCAGCTCTCCGGGGGGGTACAATGAGCAGTTCTTC. Using reference TRBV7-2 and TRBJ2-1 for the parts outside the CDR3, the full variable domain is GAGVSQSPSNKVTEKGKDVELRCDPISGHTALYWYRQSLGQGLEFLIYFQGNSAPDKSGLPSDRFSAERTGGSVSTLTIQRTQQEDSAVYLCASSSPGGYNEQFFGPGTRLTVL.

This chain uses TRBV27 with TRBJ1-2; no clear D. The V gene's germline CDR1 is MNHEY and CDR2 SMNVEV (reference sequence). The CDR3 extends over 14 amino acids. V was cut by 5 bases and J by 0 bases, with 10 bases left in between. The CDR3: CASSPDGANYGYTF. The CDR3 DNA reads as TGTGCCAGCAGTCCGGACGGTGCTAACTATGGCTACACCTTC.

The chain links TRBV5-1 to TRBJ1-3; D is uncertain. V was trimmed by 0 bases and J by 0 bases, leaving 10 bases between them. In germline, CDR1 is SGHRS, CDR2 YFSETQ. The CDR3 has 16 amino acids. For the CDR3, the DNA is TGCGCCAGCAGCTTGGCCCACACCGGCTCTGGAAACACCATATATTTT. Encoded protein: CASSLAHTGSGNTIYF.

The chain links TRBV6-5 to TRBJ1-6; 7 nucleotides line up with TRBD1. The CDR3 is 14 amino acids. Germline V gene lookup returns CDR1 MNHEY and CDR2 SVGAGI. V dropped 6 bases and J dropped 7; count of bases not matched to a gene: 6. As DNA, the CDR3 is TGTGCCAGCAGCACCGGGACAGCAAATTCACCCCTCCACTTT. Its protein product is CASSTGTANSPLHF.

This rearrangement joins TRBV6-5 to TRBJ2-7, with a tentative D call TRBD1 (6 bases). Germline V gives CDR1 MNHEY, CDR2 SVGAGI. The CDR3 runs 15 residues. The V gene lost 0 bases and the J gene lost 5 bases, with 14 bases spanning the gap. CDR3 in amino acids: CASSYSVQGINEQYF. The CDR3 nucleotides read TGTGCCAGCAGTTACTCGGTACAGGGAATTAACGAGCAGTACTTC.

In this sample, this clone turned up once. This CDR3 is also generated by other DNA sequences in the sample. This sequence joins TRBV7-9 and TRBJ1-1, with 9 bases fitting TRBD1. The CDR3 extends over 14 amino acids. Germline values: CDR1 SEHNR, CDR2 FQNEAQ (reference sequence). J lost 2 bases, V lost 5 bases, and 3 bases had no gene match. CDR3 residues: CASSPGQGNTEAFF. The CDR3 nucleotides read TGTGCCAGCAGCCCGGGACAGGGTAACACTGAAGCTTTCTTT.

V and J are TRBV11-3 and TRBJ2-3, with 12 bases fitting TRBD2. The germline V gene has CDR1 SGHNT and CDR2 YENEEA. The ends lost 1 base at V and 0 bases at J; junction bases unmatched: 11. The CDR3 runs to 20 residues. The CDR3 region is CASSLGRLAGGPGSTDTQYF. DNA of the CDR3: TGTGCCAGCAGCTTAGGACGGCTAGCGGGAGGGCCGGGAAGCACAGATACGCAGTATTTT.

J is TRBJ2-7 and V is TRBV5-4; D assignment may be TRBD1 or TRBD2 (6 bases each). The CDR3 totals 15 residues. Trimming left V 0 bases short and J 3 bases short, with 13 bases between. The V gene's germline CDR1 is SGHNT and CDR2 YYREEE (reference sequence). The CDR3 DNA sequence: TGTGCCAGCAGCTTGGTAAGCGGAGGGGGCTACGAGCAGTACTTC. Encoded protein: CASSLVSGGGYEQYF.

This sequence joins TRBV5-6 and TRBJ2-2; the D call may be TRBD1 or TRBD2 (5 bases each). CDR3 size: 14 residues. Germline CDR1 reads SGHDT; CDR2 reads YYEEEE. V was trimmed by 2 bases and J by 7 bases, leaving 12 bases between them. DNA of the CDR3: TGTGCCAGCAGCTTCCGGGGCATGGGCGGGGAGCTGTTTTTT. Translation: CASSFRGMGGELFF. The whole variable domain, remainder taken from reference TRBV5-6 and TRBJ2-2, is DAGVTQSPTHLIKTRGQQVTLRCSPKSGHDTVSWYQQALGQGPQFIFQYYEEEERQRGNFPDRFSGHQFPNYSSELNVNALLLGDSALYLCASSFRGMGGELFFGEGSRLTVL.

The chain has TRBV7-9 and TRBJ2-2, with D possibly being TRBD1 (7 bases). V lost 2 bases, J lost 4 bases, and 14 bases lay in between. CDR1 is SEHNR, CDR2 FQNEAQ, per germline (reference sequence). The CDR3 sequence is 16 residues long. The CDR3 DNA reads TGTGCCAGCAGCTTAAAGTTCCAGGGGGGCACCGGGGAGCTGTTTTTT. Protein sequence: CASSLKFQGGTGELFF.

The chain recombines TRBV4-3 with TRBJ2-1; no clear D gene. The germline V and J ends were trimmed by 0 bases and 4 bases, with 7 bases remaining between them. From germline, CDR1 is LGHNA and CDR2 YSLEER. The CDR3 spans 14 residues. CDR3 sequence (DNA): TGCGCCAGCAGCCAAGATATTCAGTACAATGAGCAGTTCTTC. Translating gives CASSQDIQYNEQFF.

The chain uses TRBV7-3 and TRBJ2-5; the D gene is possibly TRBD1 (6 bases). V lost 5 bases to trimming and J lost 5 bases, with 12 bases between them. Germline CDR1 and CDR2: SGHTA and FQGTGA. The CDR3 length is 13 residues. The CDR3 region is CASSPGAAETQYF. CDR3 bases: TGTGCCAGCAGCCCAGGGGCGGCGGAGACCCAGTACTTC.

This chain links TRBV21-1 with TRBJ2-6; the table's D call, TRBD1, has no DNA check behind it. TRBV21-1 is termed a pseudogene. This CDR3 is built from 16 residues. CDR3 protein: CASRWTGEIGANVLTF. The CDR3 nucleotides are TGTGCCAGCAGGTGGACAGGGGAGATCGGGGCCAACGTCCTGACTTTC.

The table lists this clone with a count of one. The CDR3 DNA sequence: TGTGCCAGCAGCGCGACAGGGCCGGGAAACACCATATATTTT. Translation gives CASSATGPGNTIYF. V usage is TRBV2 and J usage is TRBJ1-3; 7 nucleotides agree with TRBD1. The CDR3 contains 14 residues. From germline, CDR1 is SNHLY and CDR2 FYNNEI. Losses at the gene ends were 6 bases for V and 4 bases for J; bases not matched to a gene: 6.

This clone appeared a few times. Other DNA sequences in the same sample also yield this CDR3. The gene calls are TRBV7-2 and TRBJ1-1; D remains unclear. Between the trimmed V and J ends, which lost 2 bases and 1 base, there was a span of 5 bases. This CDR3 has 13 residues. The germline gives CDR1 SGHTA, CDR2 FQGNSA. The DNA of the CDR3 is TGTGCCAGCAGCTTACACCAGAACACTGAAGCTTTCTTT. Protein product: CASSLHQNTEAFF.

This clone was detected only once. CDR3 sequence reads: CASPSPLNRDRASGEQYF. CDR3 nucleotide sequence: TGCGCCAGCCCTTCTCCACTAAACCGGGACAGGGCGAGTGGCGAGCAGTACTTC. This chain joins TRBV5-1 and TRBJ2-7; TRBD1 aligns across 9 bases. CDR1 and CDR2 from the germline V gene are SGHRS and YFSETQ. The CDR3 totals 18 residues. V lost 7 bases to trimming and J lost 6 bases; unmatched junction nucleotides: 23.

V usage is TRBV15 and J usage is TRBJ2-5; the D gene is possibly TRBD2 (6 bases). The CDR3 is made up of 12 amino acids. Germline V lookup: CDR1 LNHNV, CDR2 YYDKDF (reference sequence). Trimming took off 7 bases at V and 5 bases at J, with 11 bases between the two ends. CDR3 residues: CATNHAGETQYF. The DNA of the CDR3 is TGTGCCACCAACCACGCGGGGGAGACCCAGTACTTC.